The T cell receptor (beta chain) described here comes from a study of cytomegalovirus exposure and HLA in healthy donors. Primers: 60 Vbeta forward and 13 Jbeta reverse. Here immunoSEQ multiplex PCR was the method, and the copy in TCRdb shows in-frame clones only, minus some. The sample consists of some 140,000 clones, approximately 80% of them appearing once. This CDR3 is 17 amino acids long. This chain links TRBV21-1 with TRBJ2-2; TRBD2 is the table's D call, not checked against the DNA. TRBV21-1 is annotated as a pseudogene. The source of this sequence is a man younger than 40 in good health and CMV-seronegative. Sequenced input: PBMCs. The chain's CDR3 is CASSKRKRELSYGELFF. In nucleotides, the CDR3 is TGTGCCAGCAGCAAAAGGAAGCGGGAGCTTTCCTACGGGGAGCTGTTTTTT.